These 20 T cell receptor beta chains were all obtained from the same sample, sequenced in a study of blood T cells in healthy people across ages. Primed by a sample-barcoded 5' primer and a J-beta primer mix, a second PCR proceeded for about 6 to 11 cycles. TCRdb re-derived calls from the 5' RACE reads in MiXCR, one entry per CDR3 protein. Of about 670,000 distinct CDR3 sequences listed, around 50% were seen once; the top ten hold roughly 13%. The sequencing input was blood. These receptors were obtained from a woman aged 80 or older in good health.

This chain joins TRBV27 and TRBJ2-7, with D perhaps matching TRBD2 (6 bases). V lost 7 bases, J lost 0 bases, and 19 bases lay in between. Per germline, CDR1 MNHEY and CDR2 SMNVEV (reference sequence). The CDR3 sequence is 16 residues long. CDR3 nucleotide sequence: TGTGCCAGCACCCCGGAGGGGCAGGGAAGCTCCTACGAGCAGTACTTC. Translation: CASTPEGQGSSYEQYF.

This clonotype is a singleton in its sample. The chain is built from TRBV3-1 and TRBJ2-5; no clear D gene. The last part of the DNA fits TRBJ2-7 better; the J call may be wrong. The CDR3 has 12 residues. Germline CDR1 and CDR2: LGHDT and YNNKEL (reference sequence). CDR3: CASSSLVSEQYF. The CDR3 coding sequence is TGTGCCAGCAGCTCCCTTGTTAGCGAGCAGTACTTC.

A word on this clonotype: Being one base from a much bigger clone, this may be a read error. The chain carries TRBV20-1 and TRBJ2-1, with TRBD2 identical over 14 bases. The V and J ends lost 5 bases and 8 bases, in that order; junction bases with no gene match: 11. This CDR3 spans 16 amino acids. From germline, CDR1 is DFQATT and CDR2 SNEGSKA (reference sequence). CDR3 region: CSAGAGTSGSVYEQFF. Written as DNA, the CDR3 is TGCAGTGCTGGCGCCGGGACTAGCGGGAGTGTTTATGAGCAGTTCTTC.

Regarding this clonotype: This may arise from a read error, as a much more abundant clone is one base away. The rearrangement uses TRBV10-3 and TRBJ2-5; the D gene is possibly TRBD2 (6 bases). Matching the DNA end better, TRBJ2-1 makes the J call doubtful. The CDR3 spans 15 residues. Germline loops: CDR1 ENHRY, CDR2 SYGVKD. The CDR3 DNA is TGTGCCATCGCTCTTAGCGGAGTAAGGCAAGAGACCCAGTTCTTC. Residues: CAIALSGVRQETQFF.

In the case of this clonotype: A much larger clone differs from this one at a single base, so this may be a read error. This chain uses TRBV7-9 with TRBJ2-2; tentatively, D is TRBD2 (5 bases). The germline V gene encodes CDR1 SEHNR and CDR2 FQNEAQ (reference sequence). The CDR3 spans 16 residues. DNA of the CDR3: TGTTCCAGCAGCTCCCAGAGCGGCGGGAACACCGGGGAGCTGTTTTTT. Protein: CSSSSQSGGNTGELFF.

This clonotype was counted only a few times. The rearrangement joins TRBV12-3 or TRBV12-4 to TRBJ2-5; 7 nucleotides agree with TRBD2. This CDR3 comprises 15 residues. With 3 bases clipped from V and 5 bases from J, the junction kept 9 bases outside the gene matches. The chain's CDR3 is CASSLGGVKVETQYF. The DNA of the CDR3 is TGTGCCAGCAGTTTGGGGGGGGTTAAGGTGGAGACCCAGTACTTC.

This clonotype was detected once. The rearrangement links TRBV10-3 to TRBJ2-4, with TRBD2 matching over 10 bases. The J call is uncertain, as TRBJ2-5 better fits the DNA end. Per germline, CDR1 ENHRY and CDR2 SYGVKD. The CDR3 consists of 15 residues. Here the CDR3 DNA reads TGTGCCATCAAGCCCAGCGGGGGGGCTGTTGAGACCCAGTACTTC. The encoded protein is CAIKPSGGAVETQYF.

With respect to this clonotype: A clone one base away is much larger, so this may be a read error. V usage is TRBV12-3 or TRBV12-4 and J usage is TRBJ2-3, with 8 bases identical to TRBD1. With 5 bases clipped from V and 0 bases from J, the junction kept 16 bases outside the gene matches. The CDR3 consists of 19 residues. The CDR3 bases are TGTGCCAGCAGTCCCGGGACAGGACAGGTCGTTCTGAGCACAGATACGCAGTATTTT. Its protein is CASSPGTGQVVLSTDTQYF.

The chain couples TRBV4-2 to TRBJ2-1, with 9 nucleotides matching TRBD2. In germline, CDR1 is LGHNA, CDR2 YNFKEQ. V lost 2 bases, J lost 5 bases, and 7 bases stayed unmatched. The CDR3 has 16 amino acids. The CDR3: CASSQFSGSENNEQFF. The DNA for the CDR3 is TGTGCCAGCAGCCAATTTAGCGGGAGCGAAAACAATGAGCAGTTCTTC.

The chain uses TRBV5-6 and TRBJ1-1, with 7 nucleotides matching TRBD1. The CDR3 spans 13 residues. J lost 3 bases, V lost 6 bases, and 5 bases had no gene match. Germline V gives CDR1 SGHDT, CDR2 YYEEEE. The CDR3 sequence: CASTIDRDTEAFF. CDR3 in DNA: TGTGCCAGCACCATTGACAGGGACACTGAAGCTTTCTTT.

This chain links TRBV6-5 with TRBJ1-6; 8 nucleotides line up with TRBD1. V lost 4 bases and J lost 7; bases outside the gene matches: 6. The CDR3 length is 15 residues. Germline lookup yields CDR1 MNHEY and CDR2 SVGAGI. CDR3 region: CASSSPTGANSPLHF. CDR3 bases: TGTGCCAGCAGTTCGCCGACAGGGGCGAATTCACCCCTCCACTTT.

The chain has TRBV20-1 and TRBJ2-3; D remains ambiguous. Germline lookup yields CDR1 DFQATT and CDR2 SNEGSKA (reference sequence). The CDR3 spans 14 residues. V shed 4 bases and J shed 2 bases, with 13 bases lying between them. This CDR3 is CSAIHPVFTDTQYF. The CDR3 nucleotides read TGCAGTGCTATCCATCCAGTCTTCACAGATACGCAGTATTTT.

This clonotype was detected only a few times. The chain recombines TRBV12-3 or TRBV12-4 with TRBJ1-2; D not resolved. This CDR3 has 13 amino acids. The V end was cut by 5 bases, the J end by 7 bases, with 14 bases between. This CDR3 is CASSVVAFGGYTF. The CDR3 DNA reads TGTGCCAGCAGTGTAGTAGCGTTCGGTGGCTACACCTTC.

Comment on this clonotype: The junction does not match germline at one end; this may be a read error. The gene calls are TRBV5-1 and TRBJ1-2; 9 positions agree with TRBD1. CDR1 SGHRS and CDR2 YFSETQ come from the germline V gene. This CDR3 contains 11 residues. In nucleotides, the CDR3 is TGCGCCAGCAGCCCGGGACAGGGCTTCACCTTC. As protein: CASSPGQGFTF.

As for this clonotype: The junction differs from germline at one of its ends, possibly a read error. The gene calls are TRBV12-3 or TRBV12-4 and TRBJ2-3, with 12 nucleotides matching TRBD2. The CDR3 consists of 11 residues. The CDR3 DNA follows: TGTGCCAGCAGTGGACTAGCGGGAACCTCTTTT. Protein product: CASSGLAGTSF.

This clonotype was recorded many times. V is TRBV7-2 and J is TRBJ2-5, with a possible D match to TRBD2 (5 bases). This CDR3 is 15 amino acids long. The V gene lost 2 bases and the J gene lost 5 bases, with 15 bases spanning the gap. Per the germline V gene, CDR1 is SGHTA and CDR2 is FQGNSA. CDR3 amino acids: CASSLSGSGIETQYF. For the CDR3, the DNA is TGTGCCAGCAGCTTAAGTGGGTCCGGGATTGAGACCCAGTACTTC.

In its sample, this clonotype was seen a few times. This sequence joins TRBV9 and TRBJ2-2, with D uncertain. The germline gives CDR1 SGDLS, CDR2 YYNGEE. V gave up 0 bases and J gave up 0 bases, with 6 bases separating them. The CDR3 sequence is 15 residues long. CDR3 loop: CASSVVASNTGELFF. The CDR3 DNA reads TGTGCCAGCAGCGTAGTGGCCTCGAACACCGGGGAGCTGTTTTTT.

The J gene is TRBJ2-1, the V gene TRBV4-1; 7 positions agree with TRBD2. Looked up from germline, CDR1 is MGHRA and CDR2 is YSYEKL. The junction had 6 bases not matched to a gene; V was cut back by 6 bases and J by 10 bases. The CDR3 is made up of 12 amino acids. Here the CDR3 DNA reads TGCGCCAGCAGGGGAGGGGCTTTGGAGCAGTTCTTC. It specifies CASRGGALEQFF.

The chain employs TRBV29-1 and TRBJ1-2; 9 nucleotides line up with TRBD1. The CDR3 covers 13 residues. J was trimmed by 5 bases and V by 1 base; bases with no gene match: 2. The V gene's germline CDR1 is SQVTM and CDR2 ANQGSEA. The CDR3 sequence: CSVEGGQGYGYTF. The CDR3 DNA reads TGCAGCGTTGAAGGGGGACAGGGATATGGCTACACCTTC.

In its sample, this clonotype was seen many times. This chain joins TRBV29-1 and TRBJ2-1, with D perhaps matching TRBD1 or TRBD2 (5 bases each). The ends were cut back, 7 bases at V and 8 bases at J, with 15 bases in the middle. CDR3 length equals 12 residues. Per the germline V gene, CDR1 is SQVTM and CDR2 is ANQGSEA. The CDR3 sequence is CSGRDLRDEQFF. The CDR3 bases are TGCAGCGGCCGGGATCTCAGGGATGAGCAGTTCTTC.